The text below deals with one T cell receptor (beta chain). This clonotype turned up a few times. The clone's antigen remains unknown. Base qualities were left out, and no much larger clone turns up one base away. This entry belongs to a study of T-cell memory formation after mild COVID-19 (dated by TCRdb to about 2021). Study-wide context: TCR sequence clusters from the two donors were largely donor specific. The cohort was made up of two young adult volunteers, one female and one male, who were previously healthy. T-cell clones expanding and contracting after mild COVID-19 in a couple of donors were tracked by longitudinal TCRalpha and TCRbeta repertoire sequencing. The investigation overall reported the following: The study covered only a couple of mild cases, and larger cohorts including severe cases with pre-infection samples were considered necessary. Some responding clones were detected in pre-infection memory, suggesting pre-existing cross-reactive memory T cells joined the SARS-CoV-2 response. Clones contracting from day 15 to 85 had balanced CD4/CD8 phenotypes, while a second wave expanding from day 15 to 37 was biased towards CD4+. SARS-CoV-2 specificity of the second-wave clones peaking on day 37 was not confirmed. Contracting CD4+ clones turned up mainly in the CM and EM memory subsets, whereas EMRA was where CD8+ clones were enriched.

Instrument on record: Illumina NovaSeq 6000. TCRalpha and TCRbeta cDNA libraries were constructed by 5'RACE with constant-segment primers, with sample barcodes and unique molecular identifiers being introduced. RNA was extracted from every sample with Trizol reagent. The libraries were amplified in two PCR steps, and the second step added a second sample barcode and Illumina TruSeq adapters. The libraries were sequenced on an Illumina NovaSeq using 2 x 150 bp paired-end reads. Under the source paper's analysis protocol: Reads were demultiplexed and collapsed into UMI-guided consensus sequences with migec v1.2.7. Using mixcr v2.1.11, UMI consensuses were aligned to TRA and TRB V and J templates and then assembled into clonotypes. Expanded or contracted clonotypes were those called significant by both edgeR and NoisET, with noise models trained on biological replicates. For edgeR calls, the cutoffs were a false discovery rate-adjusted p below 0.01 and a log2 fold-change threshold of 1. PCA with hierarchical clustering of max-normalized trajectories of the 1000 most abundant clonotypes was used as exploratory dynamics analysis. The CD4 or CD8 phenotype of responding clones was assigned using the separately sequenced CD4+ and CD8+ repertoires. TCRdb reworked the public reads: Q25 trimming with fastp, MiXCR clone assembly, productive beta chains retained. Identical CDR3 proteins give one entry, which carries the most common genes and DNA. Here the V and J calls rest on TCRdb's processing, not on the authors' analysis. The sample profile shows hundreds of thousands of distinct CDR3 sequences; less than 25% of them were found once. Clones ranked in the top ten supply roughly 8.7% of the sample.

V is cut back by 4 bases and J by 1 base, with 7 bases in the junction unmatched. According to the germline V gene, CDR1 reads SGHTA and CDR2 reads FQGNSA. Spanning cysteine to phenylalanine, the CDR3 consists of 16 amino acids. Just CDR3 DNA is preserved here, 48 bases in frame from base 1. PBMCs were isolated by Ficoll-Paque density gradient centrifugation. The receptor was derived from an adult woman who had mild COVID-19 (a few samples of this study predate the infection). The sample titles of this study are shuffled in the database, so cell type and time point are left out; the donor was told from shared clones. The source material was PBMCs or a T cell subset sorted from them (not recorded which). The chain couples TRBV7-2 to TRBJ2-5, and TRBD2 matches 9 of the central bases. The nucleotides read TGTGCCAGCAGCTCCGGGACTAGCCGATTCCAAGAGACCCAGTACTTC. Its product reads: CASSSGTSRFQETQYF.